Listed below are T cell receptor beta chains from one sample, sequenced in a study of T-cell reconstitution after alpha-beta-depleted transplantation in children. From the PCR reads, TCRdb called clonotypes with MiXCR, one entry per CDR3 protein. The sample has nearly 400,000 distinct CDR3 sequences, around 20% seen once. The sequenced sample was PBMCs from the stem cell graft donor, obtained from the stem cell graft. The receptors shown here come from a human donor who donated a stem cell graft to a child with acute myeloid leukemia. Both conserved end residues are part of each CDR3. D genes are given only for firm matches. Rows may omit the clone size; those that give it use once, few, many or a size class.

D gene: -; V gene: TRBV12-5; clone size: -; J gene: TRBJ2-3; CDR3 protein: CASGPRLPLSTDTQYF; CDR3 DNA: TGTGCTAGTGGTCCCCGGCTACCGCTATCCACAGATACGCAGTATTTT
D gene: -; V gene: TRBV5-5; clone size: many; J gene: TRBJ1-2; CDR3 protein: CASSVDIPRGYGYTF; CDR3 DNA: TGTGCCAGCAGCGTGGACATACCAAGAGGCTATGGCTACACCTTC
D gene: -; V gene: TRBV5-1; clone size: -; J gene: TRBJ2-7; CDR3 protein: CASSLEAEQYF; CDR3 DNA: TGCGCCAGCAGCTTGGAGGCCGAGCAGTACTTC
D gene: -; V gene: TRBV7-2; clone size: -; J gene: TRBJ2-7; CDR3 protein: CASSLDLVSDEQYF; CDR3 DNA: TGTGCCAGCAGCTTAGATCTAGTCTCCGACGAGCAGTACTTC
D gene: -; V gene: TRBV27; clone size: many; J gene: TRBJ1-2; CDR3 protein: CASSLNRQQGGYTF; CDR3 DNA: TGTGCCAGCAGTTTAAACAGACAACAAGGCGGCTACACCTTC
D gene: -; V gene: TRBV27; clone size: few; J gene: TRBJ2-1; CDR3 protein: CASSLTDPSYNEQFF; CDR3 DNA: TGTGCCAGCAGTTTGACAGATCCTTCCTACAATGAGCAGTTCTTC
D gene: TRBD1; V gene: TRBV12-3/TRBV12-4; clone size: few; J gene: TRBJ2-7; CDR3 protein: CASSLPDRVYEQYF; CDR3 DNA: TGTGCCAGCAGTTTACCCGACAGGGTCTACGAGCAGTACTTC
D gene: TRBD2; V gene: TRBV29-1; clone size: many; J gene: TRBJ2-7; CDR3 protein: CSVVLAGVSYEQYF; CDR3 DNA: TGCAGCGTTGTGCTAGCGGGAGTGTCCTACGAGCAGTACTTC
D gene: -; V gene: TRBV20-1; clone size: -; J gene: TRBJ2-5; CDR3 protein: CSAQGRGNQETQYF; CDR3 DNA: TGCAGTGCTCAGGGTCGGGGGAATCAAGAGACCCAGTACTTC
D gene: -; V gene: TRBV12-3/TRBV12-4; clone size: -; J gene: TRBJ2-1; CDR3 protein: CASRPPGNEQFF; CDR3 DNA: TGTGCCAGCAGGCCTCCGGGGAATGAGCAGTTCTTC
D gene: TRBD2; V gene: TRBV9; clone size: -; J gene: TRBJ2-2; CDR3 protein: CASSVGGARTGELFF; CDR3 DNA: TGTGCCAGCAGCGTCGGGGGGGCGCGTACCGGGGAGCTGTTTTTT
D gene: -; V gene: TRBV6-5; clone size: many; J gene: TRBJ1-2; CDR3 protein: CASSLDSLNYGYTF; CDR3 DNA: TGTGCCAGCAGTTTGGATTCACTCAACTATGGCTACACCTTC
D gene: -; V gene: TRBV15; clone size: many; J gene: TRBJ1-5; CDR3 protein: CATSSRSRASDQPQHF; CDR3 DNA: TGTGCCACCAGCAGTAGGTCGAGGGCATCGGATCAGCCCCAGCATTTT
D gene: -; V gene: TRBV20-1; clone size: many; J gene: TRBJ1-1; CDR3 protein: CSASKSWKTEAFF; CDR3 DNA: TGCAGTGCTAGTAAGAGTTGGAAAACTGAAGCTTTCTTT
D gene: TRBD1; V gene: TRBV20-1; clone size: -; J gene: TRBJ2-3; CDR3 protein: CSAGTGTDTQYF; CDR3 DNA: TGCAGTGCTGGGACAGGCACAGATACGCAGTATTTT
D gene: TRBD2; V gene: TRBV2; clone size: few; J gene: TRBJ2-1; CDR3 protein: CASSGGLAGATYNEQFF; CDR3 DNA: TGTGCCAGCAGTGGGGGACTAGCGGGAGCCACATACAATGAGCAGTTCTTC
D gene: TRBD2; V gene: TRBV24-1; clone size: once; J gene: TRBJ2-1; CDR3 protein: CATPKAGGPGDEQFF; CDR3 DNA: TGTGCCACCCCTAAAGCGGGAGGGCCCGGTGATGAGCAGTTCTTC
D gene: TRBD1; V gene: TRBV4-1; clone size: -; J gene: TRBJ1-3; CDR3 protein: CASSYHRGPLDTIYF; CDR3 DNA: TGCGCCAGCAGCTACCACAGGGGGCCTTTGGACACCATATATTTT
D gene: TRBD2; V gene: TRBV12-3/TRBV12-4; clone size: -; J gene: TRBJ2-3; CDR3 protein: CASTLSGSADTQYF; CDR3 DNA: TGTGCCAGCACTCTAAGCGGGAGCGCAGATACGCAGTATTTT
D gene: TRBD1; V gene: TRBV28; clone size: few; J gene: TRBJ2-1; CDR3 protein: CASSFPGQGVDEQFF; CDR3 DNA: TGTGCCAGCAGTTTCCCTGGACAGGGGGTCGATGAGCAGTTCTTC
D gene: TRBD2; V gene: TRBV4-3; clone size: -; J gene: TRBJ2-1; CDR3 protein: CASSQGNGRALDEQFF; CDR3 DNA: TGCGCCAGCAGCCAAGGCAACGGGAGGGCCCTCGATGAGCAGTTCTTC
D gene: TRBD1; V gene: TRBV18; clone size: many; J gene: TRBJ1-2; CDR3 protein: CASSPPGQGGYGYTF; CDR3 DNA: TGTGCCAGCTCACCACCCGGACAGGGAGGCTATGGCTACACCTTC
D gene: -; V gene: TRBV12-3/TRBV12-4; clone size: once; J gene: TRBJ1-2; CDR3 protein: CASSYRSNYGYTF; CDR3 DNA: TGTGCCAGCAGTTACAGGAGTAACTATGGCTACACCTTC
D gene: -; V gene: TRBV4-3; clone size: -; J gene: TRBJ2-5; CDR3 protein: CASSQGRAQETQYF; CDR3 DNA: TGCGCCAGCAGCCAAGGGCGGGCACAAGAGACCCAGTACTTC
D gene: TRBD2; V gene: TRBV4-1; clone size: -; J gene: TRBJ2-3; CDR3 protein: CASSLTLAGTDTQYF; CDR3 DNA: TGCGCCAGCAGTCTCACATTAGCGGGGACAGATACGCAGTATTTT
D gene: TRBD2; V gene: TRBV5-1; clone size: few; J gene: TRBJ2-3; CDR3 protein: CASSPTSGAGTDTQYF; CDR3 DNA: TGCGCCAGCAGCCCGACTAGCGGAGCTGGCACAGATACGCAGTATTTT
D gene: TRBD2; V gene: TRBV20-1; clone size: many; J gene: TRBJ2-3; CDR3 protein: CSAMFGGRALLRADEGFF; CDR3 DNA: TGCAGCGCAATGTTTGGCGGGAGGGCCCTTCTTAGGGCCGACGAAGGTTTTTTT
D gene: TRBD2; V gene: TRBV7-2; clone size: few; J gene: TRBJ2-3; CDR3 protein: CASSVSGRSTDTQYF; CDR3 DNA: TGTGCCAGCAGCGTTAGCGGGAGGAGCACAGATACGCAGTATTTT
D gene: TRBD1; V gene: TRBV25-1; clone size: -; J gene: TRBJ1-1; CDR3 protein: CASSVGPGSGQGDQLNTEAFF; CDR3 DNA: TGTGCCAGCAGTGTCGGGCCCGGCTCAGGACAGGGGGACCAGCTGAACACTGAAGCTTTCTTT
D gene: TRBD2; V gene: TRBV27; clone size: many; J gene: TRBJ2-7; CDR3 protein: CASTQLAGVSREQYF; CDR3 DNA: TGTGCCAGCACTCAACTAGCGGGAGTCAGTCGCGAGCAGTACTTC
D gene: TRBD2; V gene: TRBV4-3; clone size: -; J gene: TRBJ2-3; CDR3 protein: CASSQTMWLAGGPADTQYF; CDR3 DNA: TGCGCCAGCAGCCAAACGATGTGGCTAGCGGGAGGGCCGGCAGATACGCAGTATTTT
D gene: TRBD2; V gene: TRBV12-3/TRBV12-4; clone size: many; J gene: TRBJ2-3; CDR3 protein: CASRPGLAGRTDTQYF; CDR3 DNA: TGTGCCAGCAGACCGGGACTAGCGGGGCGCACAGATACGCAGTATTTT
D gene: -; V gene: TRBV12-3/TRBV12-4; clone size: few; J gene: TRBJ2-2; CDR3 protein: CASSPHGRGNTGELFF; CDR3 DNA: TGTGCCAGCAGTCCTCATGGGCGGGGGAACACCGGGGAGCTGTTTTTT
D gene: -; V gene: TRBV4-1; clone size: few; J gene: TRBJ2-4; CDR3 protein: CASSQGATRSLAKNIQYF; CDR3 DNA: TGCGCCAGCAGCCAAGGGGCGACCAGGTCCTTAGCCAAAAACATTCAGTACTTC
D gene: TRBD2; V gene: TRBV4-2; clone size: -; J gene: TRBJ2-7; CDR3 protein: CASRISGTHEQYF; CDR3 DNA: TGTGCCAGCAGAATTAGCGGGACACACGAGCAGTACTTC
D gene: TRBD2; V gene: TRBV7-9; clone size: -; J gene: TRBJ2-7; CDR3 protein: CASSPEGGVNYEQYF; CDR3 DNA: TGTGCCAGCAGCCCCGAGGGAGGGGTGAACTACGAGCAGTACTTC
D gene: TRBD2; V gene: TRBV5-1; clone size: -; J gene: TRBJ2-1; CDR3 protein: CASSHTGTRDNEQFF; CDR3 DNA: TGCGCCAGCAGTCACACCGGGACTAGGGACAATGAGCAGTTCTTC
D gene: TRBD2; V gene: TRBV12-3/TRBV12-4; clone size: -; J gene: TRBJ2-1; CDR3 protein: CTSWVAGGNEQFF; CDR3 DNA: TGTACGAGTTGGGTAGCGGGAGGGAATGAGCAGTTCTTC
D gene: -; V gene: TRBV19; clone size: once; J gene: TRBJ2-7; CDR3 protein: CASSARLVREQYF; CDR3 DNA: TGTGCCAGTAGTGCCCGACTAGTTCGCGAGCAGTACTTC
D gene: -; V gene: TRBV12-3/TRBV12-4; clone size: once; J gene: TRBJ2-2; CDR3 protein: CASSPPRSGGELFF; CDR3 DNA: TGTGCCAGCAGTCCCCCCCGGAGCGGGGGGGAGCTGTTTTTT
D gene: -; V gene: TRBV7-9; clone size: few; J gene: TRBJ1-1; CDR3 protein: CASSLVTGMNTEAFF; CDR3 DNA: TGTGCCAGCAGCTTAGTGACAGGCATGAACACTGAAGCTTTCTTT
D gene: TRBD2; V gene: TRBV20-1; clone size: -; J gene: TRBJ2-5; CDR3 protein: CSAFGASGQETQYF; CDR3 DNA: TGCAGTGCGTTTGGGGCTAGCGGACAAGAGACCCAGTACTTC
D gene: -; V gene: TRBV4-1; clone size: few; J gene: TRBJ2-7; CDR3 protein: CASSHTPGTYEQYF; CDR3 DNA: TGCGCCAGCAGCCATACCCCTGGGACCTACGAGCAGTACTTC
D gene: -; V gene: TRBV11-2; clone size: -; J gene: TRBJ2-7; CDR3 protein: CASSLSAGTAEQYF; CDR3 DNA: TGTGCCAGCAGCTTATCAGCAGGGACGGCCGAGCAGTACTTC
D gene: TRBD2; V gene: TRBV5-1; clone size: -; J gene: TRBJ2-5; CDR3 protein: CASRLGLAVGYTKETQYF; CDR3 DNA: TGCGCCAGCAGGTTGGGACTAGCGGTCGGGTACACCAAAGAGACCCAGTACTTC
D gene: -; V gene: TRBV29-1; clone size: many; J gene: TRBJ2-7; CDR3 protein: CSVRTGGTYEQYF; CDR3 DNA: TGCAGCGTTAGAACAGGCGGAACCTACGAGCAGTACTTC
D gene: -; V gene: TRBV3-1; clone size: -; J gene: TRBJ2-2; CDR3 protein: CASSQTMSNTGELFF; CDR3 DNA: TGTGCCAGCAGCCAAACCATGTCGAACACCGGGGAGCTGTTTTTT
D gene: TRBD2; V gene: TRBV20-1; clone size: few; J gene: TRBJ2-7; CDR3 protein: CSARDLGSGSSYEQYF; CDR3 DNA: TGCAGTGCTAGAGATTTAGGTAGCGGGAGCTCCTACGAGCAGTACTTC
D gene: TRBD1; V gene: TRBV6-6; clone size: many; J gene: TRBJ2-5; CDR3 protein: CASRGTGNDQYF; CDR3 DNA: TGTGCCAGCAGAGGGACAGGCAATGACCAGTACTTC
D gene: -; V gene: TRBV10-3; clone size: many; J gene: TRBJ2-7; CDR3 protein: CAISGTGSYEQYF; CDR3 DNA: TGTGCCATCAGTGGGACGGGATCCTACGAGCAGTACTTC